This TCR beta chain derives from a study of brain T cells in children with intractable seizures. Overall study findings and caveats: Viral specificity was inferred only from CDR3 similarity; HCMV serostatus was unknown.

About this clone: Its antigen is as yet unknown.

Method: immunoSEQ multiplex PCR; TCRdb's copy keeps in-frame clones and lacks some. The sample lists approximately 41,000 clones; 80% to 95% were seen once. Between the trimmed V and J ends, which lost 8 bases and 7 bases, there was a span of 30 bases. The CDR3 sequence is 18 residues long. Germline CDR1 MDHEN, CDR2 SYDVKM. The chain combines TRBV28 with TRBJ1-3, with a weak D call TRBD1 (5 bases). The source was peripheral blood, collected at surgery. This receptor was identified in a girl between 2 and 10 years old with tuberous sclerosis and intractable seizures. The CDR3 region is CASVGGDLFPPSPNTIYF. DNA for the CDR3: TGTGCCAGCGTTGGGGGGGATTTATTCCCCCCTAGCCCCAACACCATATATTTT.